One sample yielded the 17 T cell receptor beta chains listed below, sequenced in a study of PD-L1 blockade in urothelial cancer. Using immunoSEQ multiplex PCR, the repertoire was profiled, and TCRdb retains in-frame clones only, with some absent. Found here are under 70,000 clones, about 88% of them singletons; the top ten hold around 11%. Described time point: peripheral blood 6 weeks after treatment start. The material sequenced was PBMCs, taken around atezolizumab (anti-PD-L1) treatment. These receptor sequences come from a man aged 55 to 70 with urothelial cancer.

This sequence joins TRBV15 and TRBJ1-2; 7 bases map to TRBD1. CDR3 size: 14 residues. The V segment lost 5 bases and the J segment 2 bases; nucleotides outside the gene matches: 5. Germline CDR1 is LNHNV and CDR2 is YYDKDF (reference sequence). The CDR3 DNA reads TGTGCCACCAGCCCGCGAGGGGGCAACTATGGCTACACCTTC. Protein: CATSPRGGNYGYTF. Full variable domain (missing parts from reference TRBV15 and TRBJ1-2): DAMVIQNPRYQVTQFGKPVTLSCSQTLNHNVMYWYQQKSSQAPKLLFHYYDKDFNNEADTPDNFQSRRPNTSFCFLDIRSPGLGDTAMYLCATSPRGGNYGYTFGSGTRLTVV.

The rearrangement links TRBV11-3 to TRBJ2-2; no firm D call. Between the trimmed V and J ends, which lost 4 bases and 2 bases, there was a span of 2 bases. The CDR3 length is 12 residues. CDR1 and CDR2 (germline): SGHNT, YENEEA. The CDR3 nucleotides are TGTGCCAGCAGCTCTAACACCGGGGAGCTGTTTTTT. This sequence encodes CASSSNTGELFF.

The CDR3 region is CASSSDDVLAGPTDTQYF. CDR3 nucleotides: TGTGCCAGCAGCTCCGATGACGTACTAGCGGGGCCGACAGATACGCAGTATTTT. The chain combines TRBV5-8 with TRBJ2-3; 10 bases line up with TRBD2. Germline lookup yields CDR1 SGHTS and CDR2 YDEGEE. After removal of 3 bases from V and 3 bases from J, the junction contained 13 bases not matched to a gene. The CDR3 is 18 amino acids.

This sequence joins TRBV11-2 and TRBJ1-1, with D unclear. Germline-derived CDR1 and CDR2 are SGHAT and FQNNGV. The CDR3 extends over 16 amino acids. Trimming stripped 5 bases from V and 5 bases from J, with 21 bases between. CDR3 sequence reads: CASSPYGVWGRTEAFF. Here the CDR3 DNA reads TGTGCCAGCAGCCCGTACGGGGTCTGGGGTCGGACTGAAGCTTTCTTT.

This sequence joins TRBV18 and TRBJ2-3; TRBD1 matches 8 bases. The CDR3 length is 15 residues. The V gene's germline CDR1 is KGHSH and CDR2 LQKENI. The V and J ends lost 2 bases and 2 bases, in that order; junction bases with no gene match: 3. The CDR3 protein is CASSPWTGPTDTQYF. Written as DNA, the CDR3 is TGTGCCAGCTCACCATGGACAGGGCCCACAGATACGCAGTATTTT.

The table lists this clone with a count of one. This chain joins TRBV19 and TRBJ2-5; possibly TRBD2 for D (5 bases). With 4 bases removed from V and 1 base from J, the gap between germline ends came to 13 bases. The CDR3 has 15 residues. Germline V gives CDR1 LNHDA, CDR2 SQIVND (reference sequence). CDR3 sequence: CASSNIGVGQETQYF. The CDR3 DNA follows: TGTGCCAGTAGTAATATCGGGGTGGGCCAAGAGACCCAGTACTTC.

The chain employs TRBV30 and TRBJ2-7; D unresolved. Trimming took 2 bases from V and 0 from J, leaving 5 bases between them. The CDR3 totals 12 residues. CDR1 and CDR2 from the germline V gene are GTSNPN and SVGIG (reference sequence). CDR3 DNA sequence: TGTGCCTGGAGTAGAGTCTCCTACGAGCAGTACTTC. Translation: CAWSRVSYEQYF. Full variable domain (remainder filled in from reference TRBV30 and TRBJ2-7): SQTIHQWPATLVQPVGSPLSLECTVEGTSNPNLYWYRQAAGRGLQLLFYSVGIGQISSEVPQNLSASRPQDRQFILSSKKLLLSDSGFYLCAWSRVSYEQYFGPGTRLTVT.

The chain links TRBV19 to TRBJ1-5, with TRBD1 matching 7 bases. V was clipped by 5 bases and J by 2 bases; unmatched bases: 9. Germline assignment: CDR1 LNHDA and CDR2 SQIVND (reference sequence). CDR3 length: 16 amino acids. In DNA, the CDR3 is TGTGCCAGTAGTCGAAGGGGAACAGGGGGCAATCAGCCCCAGCATTTT. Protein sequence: CASSRRGTGGNQPQHF.

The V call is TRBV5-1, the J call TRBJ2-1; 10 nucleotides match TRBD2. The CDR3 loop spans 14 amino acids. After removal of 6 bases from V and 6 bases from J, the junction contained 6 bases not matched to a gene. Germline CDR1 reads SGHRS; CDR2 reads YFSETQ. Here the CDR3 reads CASNPGLASNEQFF. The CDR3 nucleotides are TGCGCCAGCAATCCGGGACTAGCGAGCAATGAGCAGTTCTTC.

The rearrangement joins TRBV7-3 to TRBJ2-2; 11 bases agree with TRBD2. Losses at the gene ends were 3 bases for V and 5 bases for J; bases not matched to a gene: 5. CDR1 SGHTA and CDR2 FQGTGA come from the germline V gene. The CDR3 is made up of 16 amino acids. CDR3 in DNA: TGTGCCAGCAGCTTCGCGGCTAGCGGGGGGACCGGGGAGCTGTTTTTT. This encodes CASSFAASGGTGELFF.

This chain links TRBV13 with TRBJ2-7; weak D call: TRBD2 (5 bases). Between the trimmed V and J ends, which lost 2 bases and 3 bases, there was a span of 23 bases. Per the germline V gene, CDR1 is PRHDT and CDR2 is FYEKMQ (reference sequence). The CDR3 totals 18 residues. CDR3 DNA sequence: TGTGCCAGCAGCTTATTAGAGACGCCGCGGGCTGGAATCTACGAGCAGTACTTC. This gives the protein CASSLLETPRAGIYEQYF.

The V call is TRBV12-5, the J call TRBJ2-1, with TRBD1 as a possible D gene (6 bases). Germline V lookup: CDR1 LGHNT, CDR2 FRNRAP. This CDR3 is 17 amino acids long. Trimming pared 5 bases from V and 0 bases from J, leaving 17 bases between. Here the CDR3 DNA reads TGTGCTAGTGGTCCCCCGTTTAGGGGGAGCTCCTACAATGAGCAGTTCTTC. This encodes CASGPPFRGSSYNEQFF.

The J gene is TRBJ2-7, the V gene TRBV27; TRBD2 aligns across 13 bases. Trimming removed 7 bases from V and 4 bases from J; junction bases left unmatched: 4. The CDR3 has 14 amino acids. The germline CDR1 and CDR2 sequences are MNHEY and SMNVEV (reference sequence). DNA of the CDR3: TGTGCCAGCACAAGGACTAGCGGGGGTTACGAGCAGTACTTC. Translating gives CASTRTSGGYEQYF.

CDR3 region: CAWTNALGAYGYTF. CDR3 coding DNA: TGTGCCTGGACTAACGCCTTGGGCGCCTATGGCTACACCTTC. The chain combines TRBV30 with TRBJ1-2; D gene uncertain. CDR3 length: 14 residues. Trimming pared 4 bases from V and 4 bases from J, leaving 16 bases between. Germline V gene sequence: CDR1 GTSNPN, CDR2 SVGIG (reference sequence). Full variable domain (outside the CDR3, taken from reference TRBV30 and TRBJ1-2): SQTIHQWPATLVQPVGSPLSLECTVEGTSNPNLYWYRQAAGRGLQLLFYSVGIGQISSEVPQNLSASRPQDRQFILSSKKLLLSDSGFYLCAWTNALGAYGYTFGSGTRLTVV.

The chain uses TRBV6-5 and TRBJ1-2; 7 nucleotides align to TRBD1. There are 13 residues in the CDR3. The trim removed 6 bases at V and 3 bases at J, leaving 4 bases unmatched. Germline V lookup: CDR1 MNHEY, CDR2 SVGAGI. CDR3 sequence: CASSRGDDYGYTF. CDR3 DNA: TGTGCCAGCAGCAGGGGGGATGACTATGGCTACACCTTC.

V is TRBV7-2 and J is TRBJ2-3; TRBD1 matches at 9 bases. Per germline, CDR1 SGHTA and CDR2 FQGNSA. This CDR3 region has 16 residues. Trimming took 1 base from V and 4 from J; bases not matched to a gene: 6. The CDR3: CASSLVRGTGSDTQYF. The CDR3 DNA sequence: TGTGCCAGCAGCTTAGTACGAGGGACAGGGTCAGATACGCAGTATTTT.

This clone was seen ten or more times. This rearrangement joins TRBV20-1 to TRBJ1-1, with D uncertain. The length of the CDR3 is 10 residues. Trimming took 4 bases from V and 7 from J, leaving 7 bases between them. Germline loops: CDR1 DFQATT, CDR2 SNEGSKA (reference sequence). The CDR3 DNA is TGCAGTGCTACCCCAGATGAAGCTTTCTTT. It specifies CSATPDEAFF.